The 10 T cell receptor beta chains below come from one sample, sequenced in a study of blood T cell repertoires in COVID-19. Clones were sequenced by immunoSEQ multiplex PCR, and TCRdb holds only the in-frame ones, with some missing. The data contain 150,000 to 250,000 clones, almost 85% of them seen just once; the ten biggest clones take up approximately 6.9%. The sample taken for sequencing was peripheral blood. The receptors were gathered from a human donor with acute or convalescent COVID-19. The donor label of this sample is uncertain.

The chain has TRBV19 and TRBJ2-3, with D uncertain. Trimming pared 7 bases from V and 2 bases from J, leaving 16 bases between. Germline V gives CDR1 LNHDA, CDR2 SQIVND (reference sequence). CDR3 length: 15 amino acids. The CDR3 region is CASTLGRGLTDTQYF. The CDR3 bases are TGTGCCAGTACTCTTGGCCGTGGGCTCACAGATACGCAGTATTTT. Supplemented by reference TRBV19 and TRBJ2-3, the full variable domain reads DGGITQSPKYLFRKEGQNVTLSCEQNLNHDAMYWYRQDPGQGLRLIYYSQIVNDFQKGDIAEGYSVSREKKESFPLTVTSAQKNPTAFYLCASTLGRGLTDTQYFGPGTRLTVL.

The J gene is TRBJ2-5, the V gene TRBV19; maybe TRBD2 (5 bases). Between the trimmed V and J ends, which lost 1 base and 5 bases, there was a span of 8 bases. The length of the CDR3 is 13 residues. Per germline, CDR1 LNHDA and CDR2 SQIVND (reference sequence). CDR3 in amino acids: CASSIGGFETQYF. CDR3 nucleotide sequence: TGTGCCAGTAGTATAGGCGGGTTCGAGACCCAGTACTTC.

The rearrangement uses TRBV11-2 and TRBJ2-5; a possible D gene is TRBD1 (5 bases). CDR1 is SGHAT and CDR2 is FQNNGV in the germline V gene. The CDR3 sequence is 13 residues long. V lost 1 base, J lost 3 bases, and 6 bases lay in between. The DNA of the CDR3 is TGTGCCAGCAGCTTAGCCAGGGAAGAGACCCAGTACTTC. It translates to CASSLAREETQYF.

The chain carries TRBV5-8 and TRBJ2-6; tentatively, D is TRBD1 (5 bases). V was cut by 0 bases and J by 0 bases, with 13 bases left in between. The CDR3 covers 18 residues. Germline CDR1 and CDR2: SGHTS and YDEGEE. CDR3 nucleotides: TGTGCCAGCAGCTTGGATCAGGGATTGGGCTCTGGGGCCAACGTCCTGACTTTC. Protein product: CASSLDQGLGSGANVLTF.

This clone showed up just a few times. The genes are TRBV27 and TRBJ2-3, with 7 positions matching TRBD2. V shed 10 bases and J 2 bases; nucleotides not matched to a gene: 15. CDR1 is MNHEY and CDR2 is SMNVEV in the germline V gene (reference sequence). The CDR3 extends over 16 amino acids. As DNA, the CDR3 is TGTGCCACCTTGGGCCCGTGGGGGGGTTTCACAGATACGCAGTATTTT. This sequence encodes CATLGPWGGFTDTQYF.

This sequence joins TRBV3-1 (or the pseudogene TRBV3-2) and TRBJ2-5; TRBD2 agrees at 7 bases. Per the germline V gene, CDR1 is LGHDT and CDR2 is YNNKEL (reference sequence). The V segment lost 2 bases and the J segment 4 bases; nucleotides outside the gene matches: 10. The CDR3 contains 16 residues. The chain's CDR3 is CASSQWVAGEGETQYF. The CDR3 DNA is TGTGCCAGCAGCCAATGGGTGGCGGGAGAGGGAGAGACCCAGTACTTC.

The rearrangement joins TRBV7-2 to TRBJ2-2; possibly TRBD2 for D (6 bases). V gave up 5 bases and J gave up 6 bases, with 13 bases separating them. CDR3 length: 14 residues. Germline V CDR1 and CDR2: SGHTA, FQGNSA. As DNA, the CDR3 is TGTGCCAGCAGCCCGGGACTCCCCTCCGGGGAGCTGTTTTTT. Residues: CASSPGLPSGELFF.

This clone turned up a few times. This chain uses TRBV30 with TRBJ2-7; perhaps TRBD2 as D (5 bases). The CDR3 totals 11 residues. Per the germline V gene, CDR1 is GTSNPN and CDR2 is SVGIG (reference sequence). Between the trimmed V and J ends, which lost 0 bases and 9 bases, there was a span of 9 bases. Here the CDR3 DNA reads TGTGCCTGGAGTGTGGCAGGAGGGCAGTACTTC. Amino acids: CAWSVAGGQYF.

The J gene is TRBJ2-3, the V gene TRBV6-5; no reliable D call. Germline V gene lookup returns CDR1 MNHEY and CDR2 SVGAGI. The CDR3 totals 11 residues. V was trimmed by 6 bases and J by 4 bases, leaving 5 bases between them. The CDR3 region is CASRISDTQYF. The DNA for the CDR3 is TGTGCCAGCAGAATATCAGATACGCAGTATTTT.

V is TRBV6-5 and J is TRBJ2-5; TRBD2 agrees at 9 bases. The germline CDR1 and CDR2 sequences are MNHEY and SVGAGI. The V segment lost 2 bases and the J segment 4 bases; nucleotides outside the gene matches: 8. The CDR3 is made up of 16 amino acids. CDR3 loop: CASSYGAGGAGETQYF. As DNA, the CDR3 is TGTGCCAGCAGTTACGGCGCGGGAGGGGCGGGAGAGACCCAGTACTTC.